This record covers a single T cell receptor (beta chain). These data belong to a study of blood T cell repertoires in COVID-19. Study summary: Donors in the United States, Italy and Spain gave samples during acute or convalescent COVID-19. Sources were T cells, B-cell-depleted T cells, or PBMCs; the material itself was cDNA or gDNA.

Germline trimming cut 5 bases from V and 11 bases from J; bases unmatched to any gene: 14. The germline gives CDR1 MDHEN, CDR2 SYDVKM. The CDR3 is 14 residues long. In the authors' methods: Nucleated cell counts were estimated from reference gene primer amplification. Sequencing was performed with immunoSEQ multiplex PCR; in TCRdb, only in-frame clones are kept and a portion is missing. V and J calls and clone size come straight from that table; D and trimming were deduced from the DNA. This table holds tens of thousands of clones, about 91% found once. Material for sequencing was peripheral blood. The chain combines TRBV28 with TRBJ1-1; the match to TRBD1 covers 7 bases. This TCR was sampled from a man between 60 and 75 years old with acute or convalescent COVID-19. CDR3 region: CASSPLGQALGAFF. CDR3 sequence (DNA): TGTGCCAGCAGTCCCCTCGGACAGGCCCTCGGGGCTTTCTTT.